This TCR beta chain appears in the sequencing data of a study of response to subunit inactivated influenza vaccine. Study-wide results and caveats: Only a handful of new T cells, the authors suggested, are recruited with each seasonal influenza vaccination.

TCRdb redid the calling of the RT-PCR reads with MiXCR, one entry per CDR3 protein. The sample includes around 540,000 distinct CDR3 sequences, approximately 12% of them seen just once. V trimming: 0 bases; J trimming: 15 bases; junction bases outside the gene matches: 8. Germline V lookup: CDR1 SGHAT, CDR2 FQNNGV. The CDR3 covers 13 residues. To note about this clonotype: The antigen is unknown.

This sequence was found in a man aged 50-59 years who received an inactivated influenza vaccine. The chain carries TRBV11-2 and TRBJ2-1; the match to TRBD2 covers 7 bases. The sample in question was PBMCs from blood, obtained on the day of vaccination. Written as DNA, the CDR3 is TGTGCCAGCAGCTTAGATCTGAGCGGGGTGACGTTCTTC. Translation: CASSLDLSGVTFF.